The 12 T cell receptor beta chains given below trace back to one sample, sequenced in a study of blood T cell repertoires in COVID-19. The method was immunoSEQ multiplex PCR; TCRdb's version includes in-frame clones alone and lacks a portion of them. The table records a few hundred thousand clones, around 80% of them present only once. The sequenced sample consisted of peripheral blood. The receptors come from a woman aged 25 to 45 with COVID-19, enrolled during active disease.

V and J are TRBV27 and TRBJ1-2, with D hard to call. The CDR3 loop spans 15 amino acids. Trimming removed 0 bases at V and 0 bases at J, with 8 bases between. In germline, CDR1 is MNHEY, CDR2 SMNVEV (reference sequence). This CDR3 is CASSLSPGANYGYTF. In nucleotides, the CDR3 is TGTGCCAGCAGTTTATCCCCAGGTGCTAACTATGGCTACACCTTC.

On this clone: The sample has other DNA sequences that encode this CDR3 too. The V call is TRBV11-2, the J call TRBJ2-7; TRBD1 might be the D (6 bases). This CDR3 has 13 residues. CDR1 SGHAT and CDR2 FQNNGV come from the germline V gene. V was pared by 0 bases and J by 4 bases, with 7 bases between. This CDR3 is CASSLDRGYEQYF. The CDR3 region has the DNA TGTGCCAGCAGCTTAGACAGGGGATACGAGCAGTACTTC.

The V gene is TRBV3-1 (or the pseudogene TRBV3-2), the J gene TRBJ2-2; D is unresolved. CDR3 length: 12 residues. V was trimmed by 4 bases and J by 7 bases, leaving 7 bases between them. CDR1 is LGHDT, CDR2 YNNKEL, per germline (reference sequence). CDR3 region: CASSLAHGELFF. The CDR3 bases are TGTGCCAGCAGCCTAGCCCACGGGGAGCTGTTTTTT.

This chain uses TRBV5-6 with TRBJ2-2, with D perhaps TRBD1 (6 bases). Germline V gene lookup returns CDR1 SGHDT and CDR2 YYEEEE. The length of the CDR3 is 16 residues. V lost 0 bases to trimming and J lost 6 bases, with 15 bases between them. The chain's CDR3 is CASSLAQDSIAGELFF. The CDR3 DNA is TGTGCCAGCAGCTTGGCCCAGGACAGTATTGCCGGGGAGCTGTTTTTT.

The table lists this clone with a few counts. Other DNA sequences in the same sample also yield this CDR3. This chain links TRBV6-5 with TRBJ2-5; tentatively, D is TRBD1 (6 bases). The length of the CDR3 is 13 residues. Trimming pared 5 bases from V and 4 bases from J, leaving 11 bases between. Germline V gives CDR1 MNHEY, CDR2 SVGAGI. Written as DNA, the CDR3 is TGTGCCAGCAGTCCCCTGGGGGCAGAGACCCAGTACTTC. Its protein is CASSPLGAETQYF.

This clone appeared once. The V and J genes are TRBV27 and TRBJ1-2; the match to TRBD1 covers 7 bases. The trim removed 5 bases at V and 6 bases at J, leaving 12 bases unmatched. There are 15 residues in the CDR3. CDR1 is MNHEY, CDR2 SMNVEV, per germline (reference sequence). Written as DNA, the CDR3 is TGTGCCAGCAGTCCCGACAGGGAGGTCTTCGATGGCTACACCTTC. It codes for CASSPDREVFDGYTF.

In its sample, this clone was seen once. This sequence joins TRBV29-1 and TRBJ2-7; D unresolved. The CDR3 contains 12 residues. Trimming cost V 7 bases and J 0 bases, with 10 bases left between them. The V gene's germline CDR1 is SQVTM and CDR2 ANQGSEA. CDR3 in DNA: TGCAGCGCTCGCCCGAGCTCCTACGAGCAGTACTTC. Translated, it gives CSARPSSYEQYF.

CDR3 protein: CASSSGQAPVDTEAFF. CDR3 coding DNA: TGTGCCAGCAGTTCGGGACAGGCCCCCGTGGACACTGAAGCTTTCTTT. V and J are TRBV6-2 or TRBV6-3 and TRBJ1-1; 8 nucleotides line up with TRBD1. There are 16 residues in the CDR3. The trim removed 4 bases at V and 3 bases at J, leaving 10 bases unmatched. Germline CDR1 reads MNHEY; CDR2 reads SVGEGT.

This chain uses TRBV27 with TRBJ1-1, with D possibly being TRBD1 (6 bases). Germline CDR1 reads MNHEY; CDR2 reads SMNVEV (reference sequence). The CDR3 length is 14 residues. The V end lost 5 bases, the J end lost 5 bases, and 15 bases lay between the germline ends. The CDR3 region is CASSPSTGRTEAFF. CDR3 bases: TGTGCCAGCAGTCCATCGACAGGTCGGACTGAAGCTTTCTTT.

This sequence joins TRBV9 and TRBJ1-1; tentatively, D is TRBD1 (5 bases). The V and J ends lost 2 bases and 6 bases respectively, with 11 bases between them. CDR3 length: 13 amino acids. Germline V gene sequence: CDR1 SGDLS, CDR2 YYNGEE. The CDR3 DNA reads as TGTGCCAGCAGCGTTCGCGGGGGACCTGAAGCTTTCTTT. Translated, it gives CASSVRGGPEAFF.

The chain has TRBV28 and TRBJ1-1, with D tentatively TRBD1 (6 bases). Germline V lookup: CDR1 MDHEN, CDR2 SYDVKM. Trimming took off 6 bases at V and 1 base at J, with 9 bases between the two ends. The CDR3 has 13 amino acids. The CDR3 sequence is CASSLTGNTEAFF. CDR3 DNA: TGTGCCAGCAGCTTGACAGGGAACACTGAAGCTTTCTTT.

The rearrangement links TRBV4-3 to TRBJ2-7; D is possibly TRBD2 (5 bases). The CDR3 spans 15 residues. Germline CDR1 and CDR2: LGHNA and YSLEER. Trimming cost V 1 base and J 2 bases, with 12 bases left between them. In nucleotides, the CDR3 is TGCGCCAGCAGCCAAGTCTACGGGAACGCCTACGAGCAGTACTTC. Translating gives CASSQVYGNAYEQYF.